Listed below are T cell receptor beta chains from one sample, sequenced in a study of T cell responses to AZD1222 COVID-19 vaccine. Method: immunoSEQ multiplex PCR; TCRdb's copy keeps in-frame clones and lacks some. The table has roughly 270,000 clones, 94% seen once. The starting material was peripheral blood, obtained 28 days after the second AZD1222 dose. All receptors come from an adult who received the AZD1222 COVID-19 vaccine. CDR3s include the opening cysteine and the closing phenylalanine or tryptophan. A D gene is named only where the DNA matches it firmly. Size is omitted from some rows. Given values are once, few, many or a class for expanded clones.

J gene | clone size | V gene | D gene | CDR3 protein | CDR3 DNA
TRBJ2-7 | . | TRBV19 | . | CASSLSGQGYEQYF | TGTGCAAGTAGCCTATCGGGGCAGGGCTACGAGCAGTACTTC
TRBJ2-5 | . | TRBV19 | . | CASSRGRTATGETQYF | TGTGCCAGTAGTAGAGGAAGGACGGCTACGGGGGAGACCCAGTACTTC
TRBJ1-6 | . | TRBV7-2 | . | CASSPRATGLNSPLHF | TGTGCCAGCAGCCCGCGGGCGACAGGCCTCAATTCACCCCTCCACTTT
TRBJ2-7 | . | TRBV4-1 | . | CASSQLTSYEQYF | TGCGCCAGCAGCCAACTTACTTCCTACGAGCAGTACTTC
TRBJ2-1 | . | TRBV24-1 | TRBD2 | CATSVYSGLGNPNEQFF | TGTGCCACCAGTGTCTATTCGGGACTAGGGAACCCCAATGAGCAGTTCTTC
TRBJ1-5 | . | TRBV6-5 | . | CASSRTALGNQPQHF | TGTGCCAGCAGTCGGACAGCTCTGGGCAATCAGCCCCAGCATTTT
TRBJ2-1 | . | TRBV28 | . | CASSLGLASNEQFF | TGTGCCAGCAGTTTGGGGTTAGCTTCCAATGAGCAGTTCTTC
TRBJ1-1 | . | TRBV10-3 | TRBD1 | CAISETKDRDTEAFF | TGTGCCATCAGTGAGACTAAAGACAGGGACACTGAAGCTTTCTTT
TRBJ2-7 | . | TRBV5-1 | TRBD2 | CATKQSPLAGVLEQYF | TGCGCCACCAAGCAGTCCCCCCTAGCGGGAGTGTTAGAGCAGTACTTC
TRBJ2-3 | . | TRBV5-4 | TRBD2 | CASSLRLAGFTDTQYF | TGTGCCAGCAGCTTGCGACTAGCGGGATTCACAGATACGCAGTATTTT
TRBJ1-1 | . | TRBV12-3/TRBV12-4 | . | CASLRGANTEAFF | TGTGCCAGCCTCCGGGGGGCGAACACTGAAGCTTTCTTT
TRBJ1-1 | . | TRBV28 | . | CASTRPGTGAFF | TGTGCCAGCACACGCCCGGGGACCGGAGCTTTCTTT
TRBJ2-2 | . | TRBV7-8 | TRBD2 | CASSLGPTSGRAGTGELFF | TGTGCCAGCAGCTTAGGGCCGACTAGCGGGAGGGCGGGCACCGGGGAGCTGTTTTTT
TRBJ2-7 | . | TRBV28 | . | CASRKALWGYEQYF | TGTGCCAGCAGGAAGGCCCTCTGGGGATACGAGCAGTACTTC
TRBJ1-1 | . | TRBV5-1 | TRBD1 | CASAPDRANTEAFF | TGCGCCAGCGCCCCGGACAGGGCGAACACTGAAGCTTTCTTT
TRBJ2-7 | . | TRBV10-3 | . | CAISDLRTAGGYEQYF | TGTGCCATCAGTGACCTACGGACGGCCGGGGGCTACGAGCAGTACTTC
TRBJ2-1 | . | TRBV6-2/TRBV6-3 | . | CASSLLDYEQFF | TGTGCCAGCAGCCTACTAGATTATGAGCAGTTCTTC
TRBJ2-7 | . | TRBV13 | TRBD1 | CASSPGQGTYEQYF | TGTGCCAGCAGCCCAGGACAGGGAACCTACGAGCAGTACTTC
TRBJ2-7 | . | TRBV4-1 | . | CASSPNSFYVEQYF | TGCGCCAGCAGCCCAAACTCATTCTACGTGGAGCAGTACTTC
TRBJ2-6 | once | TRBV27 | . | CASSYRWTAGANVLTF | TGTGCCAGCAGTTACCGATGGACAGCCGGGGCCAACGTCCTGACTTTC